A selection of T cell receptor beta chains follows, all from one sample in a study of blood T cells in healthy people across ages. TCRdb ran MiXCR on the 5' RACE reads and lists one entry per CDR3 protein. The table lists some 920,000 distinct CDR3 sequences, about 53% of them singletons. What was sequenced was blood. The receptor source for this set is a woman in her sixties or seventies in good health. CDR3s include the opening cysteine and the closing phenylalanine or tryptophan. The D gene is left open where the match is weak. The size of a clone is reported for some rows only, either as once, few or many, or as a class for expanded clones.

d_gene | len | j_gene | v_gene | abundance | CDR3aa | CDR3nt
. | 12 | TRBJ1-1 | TRBV29-1 | . | CSVKDSPGEAFF | TGCAGCGTCAAGGACAGTCCGGGAGAAGCTTTCTTT
. | 14 | TRBJ2-7 | TRBV28 | few | CASSFGLGIYEQYF | TGTGCCAGCAGTTTTGGGTTAGGTATCTACGAGCAGTACTTC
. | 14 | TRBJ2-7 | TRBV4-1 | few | CASSQGRLTYEQYF | TGCGCCAGCAGCCAAGGACGGCTCACCTACGAGCAGTACTTC
. | 12 | TRBJ2-5 | TRBV11-2 | . | CASSQRPETQYF | TGTGCCAGCAGTCAACGTCCGGAGACCCAGTACTTC
. | 13 | TRBJ1-2 | TRBV2 | . | CASSEGYYYGYTF | TGTGCCAGCAGTGAGGGATACTACTATGGCTACACCTTC
. | 12 | TRBJ2-5 | TRBV10-3 | . | CAISRLGNEQYF | TGTGCCATCAGTCGGTTGGGCAATGAGCAGTACTTC
. | 14 | TRBJ1-1 | TRBV18 | few | CASSPNSLNTEAFF | TGTGCCAGCTCACCCAATTCGTTGAACACTGAAGCTTTCTTT
TRBD2 | 15 | TRBJ2-7 | TRBV29-1 | . | CSVIGALAAPYEQYF | TGCAGCGTTATCGGGGCCCTAGCGGCTCCCTACGAGCAGTACTTC
. | 11 | TRBJ2-7 | TRBV29-1 | . | CSVGLDSEQYF | TGCAGCGTTGGCCTCGACAGCGAGCAGTACTTC
. | 18 | TRBJ2-6 | TRBV21-1 | . | CASSKVRSLKPGANVLTF | TGTGCCAGCAGCAAGGTGCGGTCCTTAAAGCCTGGGGCCAACGTCCTGACTTTC
TRBD1 | 12 | TRBJ1-2 | TRBV7-6 | . | CAVSRGDYGYTF | TGTGCCGTGTCCAGGGGGGACTATGGCTACACCTTC
. | 15 | TRBJ1-5 | TRBV6-5 | . | CASSYGGMGDQPQHF | TGTGCCAGCAGTTACGGGGGAATGGGGGATCAGCCCCAGCATTTT
. | 15 | TRBJ1-6 | TRBV20-1 | few | CSAGQLTGRLSPLHF | TGCAGTGCTGGCCAGCTCACAGGGCGGCTTTCACCCCTCCACTTT
TRBD2 | 19 | TRBJ2-1 | TRBV7-3 | . | CASSLTYFPPSGSLNEQFF | TGTGCCAGCAGCTTAACGTATTTCCCCCCTAGCGGGAGTCTGAATGAGCAGTTCTTC
TRBD1 | 17 | TRBJ2-3 | TRBV12-3/TRBV12-4 | . | CASCSGPGQGSADTQYF | TGTGCCAGCTGTAGCGGACCGGGACAGGGTAGCGCAGATACGCAGTATTTT
. | 15 | TRBJ2-3 | TRBV7-2 | once | CASSPGDSSTDTQYF | TGTGCCAGCAGCCCCGGGGACTCTAGCACAGATACGCAGTATTTT
. | 13 | TRBJ2-2 | TRBV24-1 | . | CASSDAPVGELFF | TGTGCCTCCAGTGATGCCCCAGTCGGGGAGCTGTTTTTT
. | 14 | TRBJ2-2 | TRBV6-5 | . | CASRRDTHTGELFF | TGTGCCAGCAGGAGGGACACTCACACCGGGGAGCTGTTTTTT
. | 11 | TRBJ2-5 | TRBV29-1 | . | CSVFVGETQYF | TGCAGCGTTTTCGTTGGGGAGACCCAGTACTTC
TRBD2 | 17 | TRBJ2-1 | TRBV6-1 | . | CASSRTSGRSSYNEQFF | TGTGCCAGCAGTAGGACTAGCGGGAGAAGCTCCTACAATGAGCAGTTCTTC
. | 15 | TRBJ2-1 | TRBV5-1 | . | CASNRGGRLYNEQFF | TGCGCCAGCAATAGGGGAGGTAGACTCTACAATGAGCAGTTCTTC
. | 14 | TRBJ2-1 | TRBV6-6 | . | CASARSGTTYEQFF | TGTGCCAGCGCCCGCAGCGGGACAACCTACGAGCAGTTCTTC
. | 15 | TRBJ2-3 | TRBV9 | . | CASSGPFLAADAQYF | TGTGCCAGCAGCGGGCCGTTTTTAGCGGCAGATGCGCAGTATTTT
. | 8 | TRBJ1-1 | TRBV5-1 | . | CASIEAFF | TGCGCCAGCATCGAAGCTTTCTTT
TRBD2 | 16 | TRBJ2-3 | TRBV27 | . | CASSSQRDSGTDTQYF | TGTGCCAGCAGTTCCCAGCGGGACTCAGGGACAGATACGCAGTATTTT
. | 16 | TRBJ2-3 | TRBV5-5 | . | CASIPDPNRSTDTQYF | TGTGCCAGCATCCCAGACCCCAACAGGAGCACAGATACGCAGTATTTT
TRBD1 | 14 | TRBJ1-1 | TRBV6-6 | . | CASRPGQSNTEAFF | TGTGCCAGCAGGCCGGGACAGTCGAACACTGAAGCTTTCTTT
. | 15 | TRBJ2-5 | TRBV18 | few | CASSPPLSSGETQYF | TGTGCCAGCTCACCACCGCTATCCTCCGGGGAGACCCAGTACTTC
. | 14 | TRBJ2-7 | TRBV4-2 | . | CASSHLARTYEQYF | TGTGCCAGCAGCCATCTAGCGCGAACCTACGAGCAGTACTTC
. | 15 | TRBJ1-1 | TRBV28 | . | CASSFPGQRNTEAFF | TGTGCCAGCAGTTTTCCCGGACAGAGGAACACTGAAGCTTTCTTT
TRBD1 | 16 | TRBJ2-3 | TRBV2 | once | CASGTPGQGAGDTQYF | TGTGCCAGCGGGACTCCGGGACAGGGGGCAGGAGATACGCAGTATTTT
. | 13 | TRBJ2-5 | TRBV18 | . | CASSPGGLGTQYF | TGTGCCAGCTCACCTGGGGGTTTGGGGACCCAGTACTTC
TRBD2 | 17 | TRBJ2-3 | TRBV11-2 | . | CASSSPLAGIGADTQYF | TGTGCCAGCAGCTCCCCTCTAGCGGGTATTGGCGCAGATACGCAGTATTTT
. | 14 | TRBJ2-5 | TRBV28 | . | CASSVGAKQETQYF | TGTGCCAGCAGCGTAGGGGCGAAACAAGAGACCCAGTACTTC
TRBD2 | 14 | TRBJ2-3 | TRBV20-1 | . | CSALAGGVTDTQYF | TGCAGTGCTTTAGCGGGAGGTGTCACAGATACGCAGTATTTT
TRBD2 | 14 | TRBJ2-5 | TRBV20-1 | . | CSAERGGRQETQYF | TGCAGTGCTGAACGGGGGGGCCGACAAGAGACCCAGTACTTC
. | 15 | TRBJ2-4 | TRBV20-1 | . | CSAPRLGGFGNIQYF | TGCAGTGCTCCCCGTTTGGGCGGGTTCGGTAACATTCAGTACTTC
. | 14 | TRBJ1-4 | TRBV7-9 | . | CASSPWRAAEKLFF | TGTGCCAGCAGCCCATGGCGGGCCGCCGAAAAACTGTTTTTT
TRBD2 | 15 | TRBJ2-7 | TRBV20-1 | . | CSARDYSRGYYEQYF | TGCAGTGCTAGAGATTACTCGCGGGGGTATTACGAGCAGTACTTC
. | 12 | TRBJ1-2 | TRBV7-9 | . | CASTPWGGGYTF | TGTGCCAGCACCCCGTGGGGGGGCGGCTACACCTTC
TRBD2 | 17 | TRBJ2-7 | TRBV20-1 | . | CSASRIGTSGRAFEQYF | TGCAGTGCTAGTCGAATCGGGACTAGCGGGAGGGCCTTCGAGCAGTACTTC
TRBD2 | 18 | TRBJ2-4 | TRBV4-1 | . | CASSQRDRASGSGNIQYF | TGCGCCAGCAGCCAAAGGGACCGGGCTAGCGGGAGTGGAAACATTCAGTACTTC
. | 16 | TRBJ2-3 | TRBV2 | . | CASSEAYTARGDEQYF | TGTGCCAGCAGTGAAGCCTATACGGCCCGCGGAGACGAGCAGTACTTT
. | 17 | TRBJ2-3 | TRBV4-2 | few | CASSQDYSVRLGDTQYF | TGTGCCAGCAGCCAAGATTATTCGGTACGACTGGGAGATACGCAGTATTTT
. | 13 | TRBJ1-2 | TRBV18 | once | CASSLGRREGYTF | TGTGCCAGCTCACTGGGACGCCGGGAAGGCTACACCTTC
. | 13 | TRBJ2-1 | TRBV2 | . | CASSERLHNEQFF | TGTGCCAGCAGTGAACGTCTCCACAATGAGCAGTTCTTC